The T cell receptor beta chain described here comes from a study of T cell responses to AZD1222 COVID-19 vaccine. Points from the study as a whole: Following two doses of AZD1222, Spike-specific TCR breadth and depth rose. Vaccine-associated CD4 TCRs ranged over spike, dominating at 160-218 and 743-854. The donor group comprised mostly white British people and more females; the analysis possibly underestimated clonal diversity.

Some clones are missing from TCRdb's copy, which holds only in-frame ones; the method was immunoSEQ multiplex PCR. The table includes about 100,000 clones, about 87% detected once. With regard to this clone: Its antigen is as yet unknown.

V shed 3 bases and J shed 0 bases, with 8 bases lying between them. Germline V gives CDR1 SGHTA, CDR2 FQGNSA. The CDR3 length is 14 residues. This chain links TRBV7-2 with TRBJ1-1; D is uncertain. This clonotype originated in an adult in good health. The material sequenced was peripheral blood, taken on day 0 of AZD1222 vaccination. The CDR3 DNA reads as TGTGCCAGCAGCTTGCGGATCATGAACACTGAAGCTTTCTTT. Encoded protein: CASSLRIMNTEAFF. Using reference TRBV7-2 and TRBJ1-1 for the parts outside the CDR3, the full variable domain is GAGVSQSPSNKVTEKGKDVELRCDPISGHTALYWYRQSLGQGLEFLIYFQGNSAPDKSGLPSDRFSAERTGGSVSTLTIQRTQQEDSAVYLCASSLRIMNTEAFFGQGTRLTVV.